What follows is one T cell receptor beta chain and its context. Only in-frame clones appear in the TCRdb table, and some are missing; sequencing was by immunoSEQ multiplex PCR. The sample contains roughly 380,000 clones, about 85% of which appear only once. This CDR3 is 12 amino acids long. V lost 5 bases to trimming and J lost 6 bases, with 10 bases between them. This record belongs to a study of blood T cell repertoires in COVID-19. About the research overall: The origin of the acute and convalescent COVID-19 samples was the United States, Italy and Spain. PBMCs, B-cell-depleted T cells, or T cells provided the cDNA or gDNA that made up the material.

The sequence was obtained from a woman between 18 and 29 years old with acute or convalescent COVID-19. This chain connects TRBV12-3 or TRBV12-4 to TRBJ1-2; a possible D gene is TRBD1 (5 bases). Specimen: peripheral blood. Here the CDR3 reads CASSGQPHGYTF. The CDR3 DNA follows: TGTGCCAGCAGTGGACAACCTCATGGCTACACCTTC.